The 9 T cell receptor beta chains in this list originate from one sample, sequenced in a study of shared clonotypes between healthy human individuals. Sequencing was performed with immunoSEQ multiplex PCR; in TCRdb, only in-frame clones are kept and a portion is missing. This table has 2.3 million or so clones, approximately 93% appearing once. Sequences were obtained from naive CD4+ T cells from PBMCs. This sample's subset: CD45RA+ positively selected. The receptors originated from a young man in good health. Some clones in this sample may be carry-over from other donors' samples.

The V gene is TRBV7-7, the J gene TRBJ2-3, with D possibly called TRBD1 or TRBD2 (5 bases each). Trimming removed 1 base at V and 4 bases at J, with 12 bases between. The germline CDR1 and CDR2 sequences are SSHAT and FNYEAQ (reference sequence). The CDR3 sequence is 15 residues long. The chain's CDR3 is CASSLGGARPDTQYF. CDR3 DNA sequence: TGTGCCAGCAGCTTAGGAGGGGCGCGCCCAGATACGCAGTATTTT.

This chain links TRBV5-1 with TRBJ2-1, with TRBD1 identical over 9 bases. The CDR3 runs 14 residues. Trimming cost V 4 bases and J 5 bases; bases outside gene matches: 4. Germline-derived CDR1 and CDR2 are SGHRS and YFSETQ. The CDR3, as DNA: TGCGCCAGCAGCACGGACAGGGGCCACAATGAGCAGTTCTTC. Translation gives CASSTDRGHNEQFF.

The DNA for the CDR3 is TGTGCCAGCAGAATGGACAGGGGAAAGAGAGAGACCCAGTACTTC. As protein: CASRMDRGKRETQYF. The chain combines TRBV28 with TRBJ2-5; 9 positions match TRBD1. Per germline, CDR1 MDHEN and CDR2 SYDVKM. The length of the CDR3 is 15 residues. Trimming at V came to 6 bases and at J to 4 bases, leaving 9 bases not matched to a gene.

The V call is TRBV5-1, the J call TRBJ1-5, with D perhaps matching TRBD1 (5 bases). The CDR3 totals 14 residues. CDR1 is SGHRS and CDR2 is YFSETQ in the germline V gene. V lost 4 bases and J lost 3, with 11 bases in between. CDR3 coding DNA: TGCGCCAGCAGCCGTGACAGTCTCAATCAGCCCCAGCATTTT. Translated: CASSRDSLNQPQHF.

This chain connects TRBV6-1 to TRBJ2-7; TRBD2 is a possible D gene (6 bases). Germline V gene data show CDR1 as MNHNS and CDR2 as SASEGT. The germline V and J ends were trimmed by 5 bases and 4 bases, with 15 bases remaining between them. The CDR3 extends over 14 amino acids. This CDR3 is CASSPRDAIYEQYF. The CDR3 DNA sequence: TGTGCCAGCAGTCCGCGGGACGCCATTTACGAGCAGTACTTC.

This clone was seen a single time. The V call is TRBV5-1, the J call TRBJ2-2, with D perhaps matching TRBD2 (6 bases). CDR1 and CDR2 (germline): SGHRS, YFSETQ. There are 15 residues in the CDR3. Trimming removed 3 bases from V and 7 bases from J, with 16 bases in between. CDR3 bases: TGCGCCAGCAGCTCACTAGCCGGGAGAGGCGGGGAGCTGTTTTTT. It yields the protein CASSSLAGRGGELFF.

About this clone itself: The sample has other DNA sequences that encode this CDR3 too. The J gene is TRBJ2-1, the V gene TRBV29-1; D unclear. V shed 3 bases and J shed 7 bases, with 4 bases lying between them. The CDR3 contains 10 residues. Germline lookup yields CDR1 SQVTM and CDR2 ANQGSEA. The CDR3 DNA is TGCAGCGTTGATTATAATGAGCAGTTCTTC. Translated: CSVDYNEQFF.

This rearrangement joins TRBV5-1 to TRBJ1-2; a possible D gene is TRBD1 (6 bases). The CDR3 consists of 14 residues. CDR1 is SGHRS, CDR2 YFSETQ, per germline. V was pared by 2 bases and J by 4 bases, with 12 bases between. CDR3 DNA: TGCGCCAGCAGCTTTGGGGGGGCCCGCTATGGCTACACCTTC. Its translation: CASSFGGARYGYTF.

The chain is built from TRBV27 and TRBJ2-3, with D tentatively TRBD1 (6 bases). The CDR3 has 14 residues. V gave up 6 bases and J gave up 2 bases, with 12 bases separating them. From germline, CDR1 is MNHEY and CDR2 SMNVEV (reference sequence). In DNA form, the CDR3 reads TGTGCCAGCAGCTACAGGGCTATCACAGATACGCAGTATTTT. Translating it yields CASSYRAITDTQYF.